This is a list of T cell receptor beta chains from one sample in a study of shared clonotypes between healthy human individuals. TCRdb's table, derived via immunoSEQ multiplex PCR, lists solely in-frame clones and lacks some. The sample lists around 700,000 clones, approximately 79% occurring once. Sequencing input: memory CD4+ T cells sorted from blood. All receptors derive from a woman aged 25 to 39 in good health. The CDR3 runs from the conserved cysteine through the conserved F or W. Fields, in order: J gene, V gene, D gene, clone size, CDR3 protein, CDR3 DNA. A D gene is named only where the DNA matches it firmly. Clone size, where shown, is once, few, many, or a class for clones that have expanded.

>TRBJ1-1|TRBV5-1|-|-
CASSLVDSRNTEAFF
TGCGCCAGCAGCTTGGTGGACAGCCGGAACACTGAAGCTTTCTTT
>TRBJ2-1|TRBV5-1|-|-
CASSPRDHNEQFF
TGCGCCAGCAGCCCCCGGGACCACAATGAGCAGTTCTTC
>TRBJ2-3|TRBV27|TRBD1|-
CASRPTGGTDTQYF
TGTGCCAGCAGACCGACAGGGGGCACAGATACGCAGTATTTT
>TRBJ2-5|TRBV28|-|-
CASSSRQVWPGLRETQYF
TGTGCCAGCAGTTCCCGGCAGGTCTGGCCGGGCCTCCGGGAGACCCAGTACTTC
>TRBJ2-7|TRBV5-1|TRBD2|many
CASSTGLAEADEQYF
TGCGCCAGCAGCACAGGACTAGCGGAGGCAGACGAGCAGTACTTC
>TRBJ2-1|TRBV29-1|TRBD2|-
CSVVLAGAIFNEQFF
TGCAGCGTTGTATTAGCGGGAGCTATTTTCAATGAGCAGTTCTTC
>TRBJ2-5|TRBV7-6|TRBD1|-
CASSSGQGLRETQYF
TGTGCCAGCAGCTCCGGACAGGGCTTAAGGGAGACCCAGTACTTC
>TRBJ2-2|TRBV6-6|-|-
CASTRGLIGELFF
TGTGCCAGCACCAGAGGACTCATCGGGGAGCTGTTTTTT
>TRBJ2-7|TRBV27|-|-
CASSVRDPYEQYF
TGTGCCAGTAGTGTCAGGGACCCCTACGAGCAGTACTTC
>TRBJ2-5|TRBV2|TRBD1|many
CATPGTGEQTQYF
TGTGCCACTCCCGGGACAGGGGAGCAGACCCAGTACTTC
>TRBJ1-1|TRBV19|-|medium-sized
CASSPPGTVTEAFF
TGTGCCAGTTCGCCCCCGGGCACAGTCACTGAAGCTTTCTTT
>TRBJ1-1|TRBV6-1|-|-
CASSAPPLGTEAFF
TGTGCCAGCAGCGCTCCTCCCCTGGGCACTGAAGCTTTCTTT
>TRBJ1-5|TRBV6-4|-|-
CASTPQHF
TGTGCCAGCACTCCCCAGCATTTT
>TRBJ2-7|TRBV11-2|-|-
CASSLGDEQYF
TGTGCCAGCAGCTTAGGGGACGAGCAGTACTTC
>TRBJ1-1|TRBV9|-|-
CASSVQGDTEAFF
TGTGCCAGCAGCGTACAGGGAGACACTGAAGCTTTCTTT
>TRBJ2-7|TRBV21-1|-|-
CATTTRGRVTYEQYF
TGTGCCACAACGACCCGGGGACGGGTGACCTACGAGCAGTACTTC
>TRBJ2-1|TRBV5-1|-|-
CASSPGNRAYYNEQFF
TGCGCCAGCAGCCCTGGCAACAGGGCCTACTACAATGAGCAGTTCTTC
>TRBJ2-2|TRBV10-3|-|-
CAISESTLGGTGELFF
TGTGCCATCAGTGAGTCGACTCTGGGGGGAACCGGGGAGCTGTTTTTT
>TRBJ2-7|TRBV11-2|-|-
CASSKSGAQGRYEQYF
TGTGCCAGCAGCAAAAGTGGGGCACAGGGGAGGTACGAGCAGTACTTC
>TRBJ1-4|TRBV2|-|-
CASSVDRPEKLFF
TGTGCCAGCAGTGTGGACAGACCTGAAAAACTGTTTTTT
>TRBJ2-7|TRBV5-1|-|-
CASSLDYLGMGYF
TGCGCCAGCAGCTTGGACTACCTGGGGATGGGGTACTTC
>TRBJ1-3|TRBV6-5|-|-
CASSYSLQSSGNTIYF
TGTGCCAGCAGTTACTCCCTACAGTCCTCTGGAAACACCATATATTTT
>TRBJ2-7|TRBV10-3|TRBD1|once
CAIRGGTGLDEQYF
TGTGCCATCAGGGGCGGGACAGGGCTAGACGAGCAGTACTTC
>TRBJ1-2|TRBV29-1|TRBD1|-
CSVRKVFGTGYGYTF
TGCAGCGTACGGAAGGTATTCGGGACAGGGTACGGCTACACCTTC
>TRBJ2-3|TRBV5-6|-|-
CASSLWRGSTDTQYF
TGTGCCAGCAGCTTGTGGAGGGGTAGCACAGATACGCAGTATTTT
>TRBJ1-1|TRBV18|TRBD1|-
CASSPDRGGTEAFF
TGTGCCAGCTCACCGGACAGGGGAGGGACTGAAGCTTTCTTT
>TRBJ2-7|TRBV2|TRBD1|few
CASSTIRTGTVEQYF
TGTGCCAGCAGTACTATCCGGACAGGGACGGTCGAGCAGTACTTC
>TRBJ2-7|TRBV18|TRBD2|many
CASSPGTRGEQYF
TGTGCCAGCTCGCCGGGGACTAGAGGCGAGCAGTACTTC
>TRBJ2-5|TRBV5-4|TRBD2|-
CASSSSGRRETQYF
TGTGCCAGCAGCTCTAGCGGGAGACGAGAGACCCAGTACTTC
>TRBJ1-4|TRBV7-8|-|once
CASSLDSRVEKLFF
TGTGCCAGCAGCTTGGACAGCCGCGTTGAAAAACTGTTTTTT
>TRBJ1-4|TRBV5-1|-|few
CASSLIEATSEKLFF
TGCGCCAGCAGCTTGATCGAGGCTACGAGTGAAAAACTGTTTTTT
>TRBJ1-2|TRBV19|-|-
CASRNRDPNNYGYTF
TGTGCCAGTAGAAACCGGGACCCCAATAACTATGGCTACACCTTC
>TRBJ1-2|TRBV6-6|TRBD1|-
CASSPGTGGAGYGYTF
TGTGCCAGCAGCCCTGGGACAGGGGGCGCGGGCTATGGCTACACCTTC
>TRBJ2-7|TRBV29-1|-|few
CSIPRGYEQYF
TGCAGCATCCCAAGGGGCTACGAGCAGTACTTC
>TRBJ2-7|TRBV19|TRBD1|-
CASSLAGTGAYEQYF
TGTGCCAGTAGTTTGGCCGGGACAGGGGCCTACGAGCAGTACTTC
>TRBJ1-4|TRBV7-8|-|-
CASSLWDGTNEKLFF
TGTGCCAGCAGCCTATGGGACGGAACTAATGAAAAACTGTTTTTT
>TRBJ1-1|TRBV5-4|TRBD1|-
CASSGPRGSNTEAFF
TGTGCCAGCAGCGGACCCAGGGGGTCGAACACTGAAGCTTTCTTT
>TRBJ2-6|TRBV28|TRBD1|-
CASRSGQGISGANVLTF
TGTGCCAGCAGATCCGGACAGGGGATTTCTGGGGCCAACGTCCTGACTTTC
>TRBJ1-4|TRBV5-1|-|-
CASTGEGGEKLFF
TGCGCCAGCACAGGGGAGGGCGGTGAAAAACTGTTTTTT
>TRBJ2-1|TRBV4-1|-|once
CASSQDVGGRYNEQFF
TGCGCCAGCAGCCAAGATGTCGGGGGCCGCTACAATGAGCAGTTCTTC
>TRBJ2-5|TRBV6-6|-|few
CASSKQSGETQYF
TGTGCCAGCAGTAAACAGTCTGGGGAGACCCAGTACTTC
>TRBJ1-2|TRBV2|TRBD1|few
CASSPTGYSHGYTF
TGTGCCAGCTCCCCGACAGGGTATAGCCATGGCTACACCTTC
>TRBJ1-5|TRBV7-9|-|-
CASSRTVDQPQHF
TGTGCCAGCAGCCGGACAGTGGATCAGCCCCAGCATTTT
>TRBJ2-7|TRBV11-2|-|-
CASSLPDGAGVYEQYF
TGTGCCAGCAGCTTACCCGACGGAGCGGGCGTCTACGAGCAGTACTTC
>TRBJ2-7|TRBV5-6|-|-
CASSLERYEQYF
TGTGCCAGCAGCTTGGAACGTTACGAGCAGTACTTC
>TRBJ2-2|TRBV28|TRBD2|once
CASSFSGGNTGELFF
TGTGCCAGCAGTTTTAGCGGGGGAAACACCGGGGAGCTGTTTTTT
>TRBJ2-1|TRBV11-2|TRBD1|-
CASSFRGSGGAVQFF
TGTGCCAGCAGCTTCCGTGGTTCAGGGGGCGCGGTGCAGTTCTTC
>TRBJ2-6|TRBV11-3|-|few
CASSLGGANVLTF
TGTGCCAGCAGCTTAGGTGGGGCCAACGTCCTGACTTTC
>TRBJ2-7|TRBV11-2|-|-
CASSPSYEQYF
TGTGCCAGCAGCCCGAGCTACGAGCAGTACTTC
>TRBJ1-1|TRBV30|TRBD1|-
CAWQDRLNTEAFF
TGTGCCTGGCAGGACAGGCTGAACACTGAAGCTTTCTTT
>TRBJ2-3|TRBV7-6|TRBD2|once
CASSSGLAVTDTQYF
TGTGCCAGCAGCTCGGGACTAGCGGTCACAGATACGCAGTATTTT
>TRBJ2-7|TRBV19|TRBD2|-
CASSIQREGSSYEQYF
TGTGCCAGTAGTATTCAGCGGGAGGGGAGCTCCTACGAGCAGTACTTC
>TRBJ2-7|TRBV2|-|once
CASSENSRSPYF
TGTGCCAGCAGTGAAAATAGCCGGTCCCCGTACTTC
>TRBJ1-2|TRBV5-5|-|-
CASSLARGSGGYTF
TGTGCCAGCAGCTTGGCCAGAGGGTCTGGTGGCTACACCTTC
>TRBJ2-7|TRBV7-9|-|-
CASSLEDRSSYEQYF
TGTGCCAGCAGCTTGGAAGACAGGAGCTCCTACGAGCAGTACTTC
>TRBJ1-2|TRBV18|-|-
CASSPAGYGYTF
TGTGCCAGCTCACCAGCAGGCTATGGCTACACCTTC
>TRBJ2-6|TRBV11-3|TRBD1|-
CASSLSGTGSSGANVLTF
TGTGCCAGCAGCTTATCCGGGACAGGGAGCTCTGGGGCCAACGTCCTGACTTTC
>TRBJ2-3|TRBV7-9|TRBD2|-
CASSYPSGLAGVSADTQYF
TGTGCCAGCAGCTACCCATCCGGACTAGCGGGAGTTTCAGCAGATACGCAGTATTTT
>TRBJ2-1|TRBV18|TRBD2|-
CASSLTPPTSGSIINEQFF
TGTGCCAGCTCACTTACCCCGCCGACTAGCGGGAGCATCATAAATGAGCAGTTCTTC
>TRBJ2-7|TRBV7-2|-|-
CASSAYRAAKTYEQYF
TGTGCCAGCAGCGCGTACCGGGCCGCGAAGACTTACGAGCAGTACTTC